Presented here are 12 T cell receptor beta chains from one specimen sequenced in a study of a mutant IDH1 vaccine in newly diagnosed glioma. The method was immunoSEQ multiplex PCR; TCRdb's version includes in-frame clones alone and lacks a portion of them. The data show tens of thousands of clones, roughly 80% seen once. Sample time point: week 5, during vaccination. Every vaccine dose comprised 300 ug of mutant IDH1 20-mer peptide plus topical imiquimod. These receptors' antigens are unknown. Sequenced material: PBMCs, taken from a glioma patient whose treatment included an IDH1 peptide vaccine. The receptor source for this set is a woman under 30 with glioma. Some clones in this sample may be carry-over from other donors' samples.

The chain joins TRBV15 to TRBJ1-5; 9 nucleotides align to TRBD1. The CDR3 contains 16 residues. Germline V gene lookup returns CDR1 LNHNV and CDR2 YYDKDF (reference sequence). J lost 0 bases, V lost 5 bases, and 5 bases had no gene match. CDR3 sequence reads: CATSPRQGGSNQPQHF. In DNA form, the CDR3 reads TGTGCCACCAGCCCACGACAGGGGGGTAGCAATCAGCCCCAGCATTTT.

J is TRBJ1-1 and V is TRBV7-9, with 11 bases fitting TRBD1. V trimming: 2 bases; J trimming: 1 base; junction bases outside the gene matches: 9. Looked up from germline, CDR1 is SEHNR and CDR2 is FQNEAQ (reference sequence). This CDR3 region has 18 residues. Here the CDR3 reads CASSLRRTGGASNTEAFF. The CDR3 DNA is TGTGCCAGCAGCTTACGACGGACAGGGGGCGCCTCGAACACTGAAGCTTTCTTT.

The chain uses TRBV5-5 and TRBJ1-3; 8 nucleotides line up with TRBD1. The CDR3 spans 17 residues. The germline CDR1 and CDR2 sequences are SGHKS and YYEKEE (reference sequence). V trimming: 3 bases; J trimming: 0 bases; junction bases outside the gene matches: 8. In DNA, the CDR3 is TGTGCCAGCAGCTCGATGACAGGGGAGTACTCTGGAAACACCATATATTTT. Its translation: CASSSMTGEYSGNTIYF.

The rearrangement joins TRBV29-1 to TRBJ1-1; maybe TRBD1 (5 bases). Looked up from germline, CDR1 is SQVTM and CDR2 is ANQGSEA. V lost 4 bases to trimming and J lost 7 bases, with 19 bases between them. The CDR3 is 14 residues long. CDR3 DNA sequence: TGCAGCGTTGGGAAGACAGAGACTGGCGGTGAAGCTTTCTTT. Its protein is CSVGKTETGGEAFF.

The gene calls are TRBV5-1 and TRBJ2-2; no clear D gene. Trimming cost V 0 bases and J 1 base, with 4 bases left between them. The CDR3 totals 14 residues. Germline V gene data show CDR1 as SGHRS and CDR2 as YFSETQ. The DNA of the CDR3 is TGCGCCAGCAGCTTGGGCAAGAACACCGGGGAGCTGTTTTTT. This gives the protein CASSLGKNTGELFF. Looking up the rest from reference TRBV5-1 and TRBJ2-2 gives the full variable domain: KAGVTQTPRYLIKTRGQQVTLSCSPISGHRSVSWYQQTPGQGLQFLFEYFSETQRNKGNFPGRFSGRQFSNSRSEMNVSTLELGDSALYLCASSLGKNTGELFFGEGSRLTVL.

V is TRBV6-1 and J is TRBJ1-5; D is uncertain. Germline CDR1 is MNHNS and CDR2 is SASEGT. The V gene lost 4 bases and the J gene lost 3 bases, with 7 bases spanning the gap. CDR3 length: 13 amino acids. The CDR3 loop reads CASSAPPNQPQHF. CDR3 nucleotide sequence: TGTGCCAGCAGTGCTCCTCCCAATCAGCCCCAGCATTTT.

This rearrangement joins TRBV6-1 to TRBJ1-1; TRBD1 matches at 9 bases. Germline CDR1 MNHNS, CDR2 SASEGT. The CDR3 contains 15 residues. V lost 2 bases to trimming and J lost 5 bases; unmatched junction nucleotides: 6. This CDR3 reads CASSEQTGGWTEAFF. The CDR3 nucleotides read TGTGCCAGCAGTGAACAGACAGGGGGTTGGACTGAAGCTTTCTTT.

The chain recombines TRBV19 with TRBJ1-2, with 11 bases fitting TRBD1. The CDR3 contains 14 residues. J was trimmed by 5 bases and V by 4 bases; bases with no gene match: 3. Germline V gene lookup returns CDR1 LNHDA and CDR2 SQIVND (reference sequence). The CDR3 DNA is TGTGCCAGTAGTACCGGACAGGGGGCATATGGCTACACCTTC. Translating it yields CASSTGQGAYGYTF.

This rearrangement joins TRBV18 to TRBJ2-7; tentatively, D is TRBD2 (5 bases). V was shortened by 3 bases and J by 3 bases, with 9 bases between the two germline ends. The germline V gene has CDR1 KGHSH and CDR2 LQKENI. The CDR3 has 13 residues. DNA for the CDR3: TGTGCCAGCTCACCCGTGGGGAGCTACGAGCAGTACTTC. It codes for CASSPVGSYEQYF.

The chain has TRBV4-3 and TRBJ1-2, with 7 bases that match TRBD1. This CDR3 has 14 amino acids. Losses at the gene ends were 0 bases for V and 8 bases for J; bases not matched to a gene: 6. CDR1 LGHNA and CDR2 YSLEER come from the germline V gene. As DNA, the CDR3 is TGCGCCAGCAGCCAAGACGCCAGGGGGTTCGGCTACACCTTC. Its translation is CASSQDARGFGYTF.

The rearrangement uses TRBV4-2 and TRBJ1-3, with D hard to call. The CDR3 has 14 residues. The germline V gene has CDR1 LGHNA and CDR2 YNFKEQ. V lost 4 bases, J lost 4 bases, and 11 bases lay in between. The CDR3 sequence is CASSPPEGGNTIYF. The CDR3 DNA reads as TGTGCCAGCAGCCCCCCGGAAGGAGGAAACACCATATATTTT.

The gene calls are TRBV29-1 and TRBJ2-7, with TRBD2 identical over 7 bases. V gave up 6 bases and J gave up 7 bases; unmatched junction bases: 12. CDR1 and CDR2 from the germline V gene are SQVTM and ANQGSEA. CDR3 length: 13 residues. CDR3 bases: TGCAGCGTGAAAGGGAGACTGGGAGGGGAGCAGTACTTC. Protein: CSVKGRLGGEQYF.